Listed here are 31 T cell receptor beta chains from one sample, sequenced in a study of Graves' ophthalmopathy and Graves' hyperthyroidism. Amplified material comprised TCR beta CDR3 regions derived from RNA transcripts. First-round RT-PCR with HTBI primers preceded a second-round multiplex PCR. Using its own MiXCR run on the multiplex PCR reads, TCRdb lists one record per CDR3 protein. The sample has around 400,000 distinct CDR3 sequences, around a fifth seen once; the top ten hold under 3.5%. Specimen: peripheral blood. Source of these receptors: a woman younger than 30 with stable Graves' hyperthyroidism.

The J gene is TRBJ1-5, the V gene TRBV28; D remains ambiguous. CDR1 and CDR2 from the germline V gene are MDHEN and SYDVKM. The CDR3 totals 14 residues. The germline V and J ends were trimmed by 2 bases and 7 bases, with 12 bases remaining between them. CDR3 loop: CASSLEPTAQPQHF. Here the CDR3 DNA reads TGTGCCAGCAGTTTAGAACCGACCGCACAGCCCCAGCATTTT.

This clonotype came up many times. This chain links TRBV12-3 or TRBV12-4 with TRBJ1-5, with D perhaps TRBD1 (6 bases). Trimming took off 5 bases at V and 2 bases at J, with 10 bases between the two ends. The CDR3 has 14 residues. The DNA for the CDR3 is TGTGCCAGCAGTACACAGGGTCGCAATCAGCCCCAGCATTTT. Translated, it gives CASSTQGRNQPQHF.

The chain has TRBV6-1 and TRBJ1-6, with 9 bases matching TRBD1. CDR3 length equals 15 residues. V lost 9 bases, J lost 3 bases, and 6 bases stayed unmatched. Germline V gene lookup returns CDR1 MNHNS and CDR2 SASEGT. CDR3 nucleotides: TGTGCCAGTGCACAGGGGGCCAACTATAATTCACCCCTCCACTTT. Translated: CASAQGANYNSPLHF.

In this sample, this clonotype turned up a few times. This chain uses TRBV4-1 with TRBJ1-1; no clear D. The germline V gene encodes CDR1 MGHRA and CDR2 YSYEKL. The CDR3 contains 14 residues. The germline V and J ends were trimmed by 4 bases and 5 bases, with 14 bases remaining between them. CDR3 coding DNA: TGCGCCAGCAGCCGGCAACTCGGTAATACTGAAGCTTTCTTT. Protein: CASSRQLGNTEAFF.

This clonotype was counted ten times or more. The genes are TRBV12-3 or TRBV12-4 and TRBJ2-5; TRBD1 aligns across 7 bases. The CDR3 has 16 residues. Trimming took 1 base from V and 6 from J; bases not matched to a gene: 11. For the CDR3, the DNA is TGTGCCAGCAGTTTAGTAAAAGGGGGCTATGAAAAGACCCAGTACTTC. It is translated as CASSLVKGGYEKTQYF.

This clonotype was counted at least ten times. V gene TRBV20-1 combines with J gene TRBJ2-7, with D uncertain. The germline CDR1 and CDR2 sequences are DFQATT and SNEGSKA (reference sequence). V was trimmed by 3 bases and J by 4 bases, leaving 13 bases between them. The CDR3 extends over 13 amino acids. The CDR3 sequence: CSARGFQKYEQYF. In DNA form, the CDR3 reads TGCAGTGCTAGGGGATTTCAAAAATACGAGCAGTACTTC.

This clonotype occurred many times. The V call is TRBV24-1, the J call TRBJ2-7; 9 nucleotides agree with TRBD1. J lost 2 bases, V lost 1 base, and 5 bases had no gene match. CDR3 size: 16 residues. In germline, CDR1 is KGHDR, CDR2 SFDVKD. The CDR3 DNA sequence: TGTGCCACCAGTGATTTACGACAGGGGGGTGCCTACGAGCAGTACTTC. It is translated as CATSDLRQGGAYEQYF.

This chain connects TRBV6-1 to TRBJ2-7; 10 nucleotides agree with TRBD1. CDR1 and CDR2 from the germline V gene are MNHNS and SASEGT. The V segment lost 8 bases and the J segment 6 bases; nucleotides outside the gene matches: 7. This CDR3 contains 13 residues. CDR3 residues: CASARDRGGEQYF. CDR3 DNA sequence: TGTGCCAGCGCTAGGGACAGGGGCGGCGAGCAGTACTTC.

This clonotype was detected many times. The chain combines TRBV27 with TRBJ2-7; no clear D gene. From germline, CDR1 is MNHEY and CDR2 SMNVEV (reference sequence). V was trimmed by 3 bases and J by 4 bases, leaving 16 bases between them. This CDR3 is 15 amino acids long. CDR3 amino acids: CASSFRRPRMYEQYF. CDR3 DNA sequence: TGTGCCAGCAGTTTTCGGCGGCCCAGGATGTACGAGCAGTACTTC.

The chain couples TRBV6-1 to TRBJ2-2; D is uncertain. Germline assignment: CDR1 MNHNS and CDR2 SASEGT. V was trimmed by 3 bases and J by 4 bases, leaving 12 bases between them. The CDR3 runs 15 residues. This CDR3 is CASSDGPFTTGELFF. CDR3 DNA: TGTGCCAGCAGTGACGGTCCGTTTACCACCGGGGAGCTGTTTTTT.

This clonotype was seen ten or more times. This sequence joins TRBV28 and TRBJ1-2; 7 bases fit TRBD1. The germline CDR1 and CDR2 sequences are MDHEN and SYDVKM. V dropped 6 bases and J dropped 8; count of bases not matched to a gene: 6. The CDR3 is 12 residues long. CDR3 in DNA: TGTGCCAGCAGCACAGGGGTGGGGGGCTACACCTTC. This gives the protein CASSTGVGGYTF.

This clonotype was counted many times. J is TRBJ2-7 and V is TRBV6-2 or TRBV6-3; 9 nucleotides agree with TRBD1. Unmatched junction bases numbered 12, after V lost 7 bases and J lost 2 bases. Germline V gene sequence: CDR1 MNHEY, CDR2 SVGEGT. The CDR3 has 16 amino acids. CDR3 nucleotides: TGTGCCAGCACCGGAGTTCCAGGGACAGGGACCTACGAGCAGTACTTC. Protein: CASTGVPGTGTYEQYF.

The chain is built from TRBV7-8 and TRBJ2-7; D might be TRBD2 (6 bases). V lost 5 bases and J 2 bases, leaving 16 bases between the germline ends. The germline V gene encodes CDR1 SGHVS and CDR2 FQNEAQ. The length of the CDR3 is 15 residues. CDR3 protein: CASSPSRRGAYEQYF. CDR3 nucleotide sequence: TGTGCCAGCAGCCCTTCTCGGCGGGGAGCCTACGAGCAGTACTTC.

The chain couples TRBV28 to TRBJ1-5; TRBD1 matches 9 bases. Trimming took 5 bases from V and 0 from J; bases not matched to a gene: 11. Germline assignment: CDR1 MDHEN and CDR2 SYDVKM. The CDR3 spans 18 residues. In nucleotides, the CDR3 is TGTGCCAGCAGTCCTCAGGGACAGGGCCTTCATAGCAATCAGCCCCAGCATTTT. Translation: CASSPQGQGLHSNQPQHF.

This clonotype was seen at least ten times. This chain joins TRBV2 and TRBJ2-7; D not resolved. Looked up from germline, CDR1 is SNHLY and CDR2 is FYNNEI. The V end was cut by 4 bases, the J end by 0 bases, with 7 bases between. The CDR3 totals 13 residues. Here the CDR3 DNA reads TGTGCCAGCAGTGTGGCAGTCTCCTACGAGCAGTACTTC. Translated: CASSVAVSYEQYF.

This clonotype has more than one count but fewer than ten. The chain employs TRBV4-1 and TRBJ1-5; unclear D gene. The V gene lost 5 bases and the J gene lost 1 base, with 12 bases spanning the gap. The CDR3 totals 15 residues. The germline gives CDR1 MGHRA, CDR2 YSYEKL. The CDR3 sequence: CASSVVAPSNQPQHF. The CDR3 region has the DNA TGCGCCAGCAGCGTGGTCGCCCCAAGCAATCAGCCCCAGCATTTT.

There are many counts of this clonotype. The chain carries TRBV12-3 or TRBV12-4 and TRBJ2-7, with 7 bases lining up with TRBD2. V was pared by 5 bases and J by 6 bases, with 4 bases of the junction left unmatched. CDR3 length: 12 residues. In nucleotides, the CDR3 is TGTGCCAGCAGTCCGGGGAGGGCCGAGCAGTACTTC. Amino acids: CASSPGRAEQYF.

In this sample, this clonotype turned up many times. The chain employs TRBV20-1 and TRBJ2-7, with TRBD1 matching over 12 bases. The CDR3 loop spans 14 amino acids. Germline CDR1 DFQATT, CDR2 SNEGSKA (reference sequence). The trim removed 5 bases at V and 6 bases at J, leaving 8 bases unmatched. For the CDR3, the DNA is TGCAGTGCTCTTGAGGGACAGGGGGCGGGCGAGCAGTACTTC. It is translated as CSALEGQGAGEQYF.

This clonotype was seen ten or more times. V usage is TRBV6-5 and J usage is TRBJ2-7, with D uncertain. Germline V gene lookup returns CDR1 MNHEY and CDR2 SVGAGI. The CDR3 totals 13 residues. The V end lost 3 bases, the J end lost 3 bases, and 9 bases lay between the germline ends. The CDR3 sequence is CASSYSQLYEQYF. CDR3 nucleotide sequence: TGTGCCAGCAGTTATAGTCAGCTCTACGAGCAGTACTTC.

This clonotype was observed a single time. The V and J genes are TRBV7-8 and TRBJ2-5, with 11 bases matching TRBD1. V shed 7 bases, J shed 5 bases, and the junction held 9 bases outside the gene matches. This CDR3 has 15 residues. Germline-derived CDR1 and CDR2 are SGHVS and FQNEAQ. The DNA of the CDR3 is TGTGCCAGCATCCTCGGGACAGGGGGGCTGGAGACCCAGTACTTC. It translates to CASILGTGGLETQYF. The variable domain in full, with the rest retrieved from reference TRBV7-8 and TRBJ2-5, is GAGVSQSPRYKVAKRGQDVALRCDPISGHVSLFWYQQALGQGPEFLTYFQNEAQLDKSGLPSDRFFAERPEGSVSTLKIQRTQQEDSAVYLCASILGTGGLETQYFGPGTRLLVL.

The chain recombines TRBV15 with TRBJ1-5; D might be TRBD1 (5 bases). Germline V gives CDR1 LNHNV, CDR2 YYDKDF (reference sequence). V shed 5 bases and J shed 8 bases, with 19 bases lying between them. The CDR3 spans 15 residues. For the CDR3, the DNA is TGTGCCACCAGCCGAAAGCAAATCGAGGGGAAGCCCCAGCATTTT. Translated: CATSRKQIEGKPQHF.

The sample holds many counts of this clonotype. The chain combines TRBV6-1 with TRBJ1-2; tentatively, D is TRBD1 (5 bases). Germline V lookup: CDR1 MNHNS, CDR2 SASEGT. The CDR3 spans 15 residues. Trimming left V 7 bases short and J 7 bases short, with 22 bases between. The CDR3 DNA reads TGTGCCAGCACCGAAGATACAGGTTTAAGGGCTGGCTACACCTTC. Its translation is CASTEDTGLRAGYTF.

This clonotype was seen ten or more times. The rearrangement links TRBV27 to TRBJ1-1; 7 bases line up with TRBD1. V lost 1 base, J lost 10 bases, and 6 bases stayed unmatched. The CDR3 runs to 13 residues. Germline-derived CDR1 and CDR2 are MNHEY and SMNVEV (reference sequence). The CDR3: CASSLLGGQTAFF. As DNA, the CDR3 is TGTGCCAGCAGTTTATTAGGGGGACAGACAGCTTTCTTT.

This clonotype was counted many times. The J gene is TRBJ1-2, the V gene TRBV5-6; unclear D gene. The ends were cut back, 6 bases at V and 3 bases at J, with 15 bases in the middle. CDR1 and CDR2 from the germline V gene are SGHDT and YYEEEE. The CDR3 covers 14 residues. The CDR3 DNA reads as TGTGCCAGCACCTGGGAGTATCCGGACTATGGCTACACCTTC. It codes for CASTWEYPDYGYTF. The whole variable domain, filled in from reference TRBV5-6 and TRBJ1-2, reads DAGVTQSPTHLIKTRGQQVTLRCSPKSGHDTVSWYQQALGQGPQFIFQYYEEEERQRGNFPDRFSGHQFPNYSSELNVNALLLGDSALYLCASTWEYPDYGYTFGSGTRLTVV.

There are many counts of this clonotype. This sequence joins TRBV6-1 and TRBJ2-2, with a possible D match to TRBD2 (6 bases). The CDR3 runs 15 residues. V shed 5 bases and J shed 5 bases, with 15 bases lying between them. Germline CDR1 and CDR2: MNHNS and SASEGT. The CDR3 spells CASSLAGTGTGELFF. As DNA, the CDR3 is TGTGCCAGCAGTCTCGCCGGGACTGGGACCGGGGAGCTGTTTTTT.

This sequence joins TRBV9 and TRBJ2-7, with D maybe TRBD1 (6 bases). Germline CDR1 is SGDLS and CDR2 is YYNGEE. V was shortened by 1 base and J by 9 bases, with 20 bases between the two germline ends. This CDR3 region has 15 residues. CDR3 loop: CASSVSGTRETGQYF. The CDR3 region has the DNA TGTGCCAGCAGCGTATCCGGGACAAGGGAAACTGGGCAGTACTTC.

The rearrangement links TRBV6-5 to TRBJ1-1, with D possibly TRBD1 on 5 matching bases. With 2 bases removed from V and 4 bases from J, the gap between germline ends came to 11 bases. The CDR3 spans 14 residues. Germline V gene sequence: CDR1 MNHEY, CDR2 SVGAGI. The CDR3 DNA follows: TGTGCCAGCAGTTACGAGGGGCGGATCACTGAAGCTTTCTTT. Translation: CASSYEGRITEAFF.

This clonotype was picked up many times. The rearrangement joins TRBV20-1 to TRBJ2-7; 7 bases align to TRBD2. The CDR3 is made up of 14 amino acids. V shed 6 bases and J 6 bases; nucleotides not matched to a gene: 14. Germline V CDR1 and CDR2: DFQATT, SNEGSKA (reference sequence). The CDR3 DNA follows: TGCAGTGCCCCTCCAGGGCGGGAGAGGATCGAGCAGTACTTC. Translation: CSAPPGRERIEQYF.

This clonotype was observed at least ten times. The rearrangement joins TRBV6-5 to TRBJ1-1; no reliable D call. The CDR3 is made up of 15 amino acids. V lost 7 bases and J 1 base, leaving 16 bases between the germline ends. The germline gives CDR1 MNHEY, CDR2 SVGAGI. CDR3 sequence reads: CASKNTGRWNTEAFF. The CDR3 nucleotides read TGTGCCAGCAAAAATACCGGACGCTGGAACACTGAAGCTTTCTTT.

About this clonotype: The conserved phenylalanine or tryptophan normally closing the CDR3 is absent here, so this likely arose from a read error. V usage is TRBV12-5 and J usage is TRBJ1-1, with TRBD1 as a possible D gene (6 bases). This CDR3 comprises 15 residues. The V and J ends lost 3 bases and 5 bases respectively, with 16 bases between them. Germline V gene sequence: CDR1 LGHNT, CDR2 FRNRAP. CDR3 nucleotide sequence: TGTGCTAGTGGTTTCGTCTCCGGGGGCAGGACTGAAGCTTTCGTG. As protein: CASGFVSGGRTEAFV.

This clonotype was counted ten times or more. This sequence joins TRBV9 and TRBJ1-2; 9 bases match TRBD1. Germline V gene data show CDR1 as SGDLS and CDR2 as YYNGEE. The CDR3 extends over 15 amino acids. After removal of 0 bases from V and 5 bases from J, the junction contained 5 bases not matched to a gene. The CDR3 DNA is TGTGCCAGCAGCGTAGAGGGACAGGGAAGGTATGGCTACACCTTC. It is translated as CASSVEGQGRYGYTF.